The 8 T cell receptor beta chains reported below all come from one sample, sequenced in a study of early T cells in non-severe SARS-CoV-2 infection. TCRdb ran MiXCR on the 5' RACE reads and lists one entry per CDR3 protein. This table has some 80,000 distinct CDR3 sequences, more than 10% appearing once. The source material was whole blood, sampled at baseline. These receptors came from an adult who was a healthcare worker with PCR-confirmed SARS-CoV-2 infection or an uninfected control (not recorded which). The donor label of this sample is uncertain.

V usage is TRBV12-3 or TRBV12-4 and J usage is TRBJ2-7; perhaps TRBD1 as D (6 bases). The V end lost 6 bases, the J end lost 3 bases, and 12 bases lay between the germline ends. CDR3 length: 13 amino acids. In DNA form, the CDR3 reads TGTGCCAGCAGCAATCAACAGGGCTACGAGCAGTACTTC. Amino acid sequence: CASSNQQGYEQYF.

A few counts support this clonotype. This chain uses TRBV3-1 with TRBJ1-1; D is uncertain. Germline V gene sequence: CDR1 LGHDT, CDR2 YNNKEL (reference sequence). Trimming took off 0 bases at V and 0 bases at J, with 2 bases between the two ends. The CDR3 sequence is 13 residues long. DNA of the CDR3: TGTGCCAGCAGCCAAGACCTGAACACTGAAGCTTTCTTT. Translated, it gives CASSQDLNTEAFF. The variable domain in full, with the rest retrieved from reference TRBV3-1 and TRBJ1-1, is DTAVSQTPKYLVTQMGNDKSIKCEQNLGHDTMYWYKQDSKKFLKIMFSYNNKELIINETVPNRFSPKSPDKAHLNLHINSLELGDSAVYFCASSQDLNTEAFFGQGTRLTVV.

This clonotype has ten or more counts. This chain joins TRBV3-1 and TRBJ2-7; D might be TRBD1 (6 bases). Germline CDR1 and CDR2: LGHDT and YNNKEL (reference sequence). V lost 5 bases and J lost 7, with 21 bases in between. The CDR3 totals 15 residues. CDR3 coding DNA: TGTGCCAGCAGCTTCCGACAGGCCCCCCTAAGGGAGCAGTACTTC. The encoded protein is CASSFRQAPLREQYF.

This clonotype was recorded a few times. The gene calls are TRBV5-1 and TRBJ2-2; TRBD1 is a possible D gene (5 bases). This CDR3 contains 15 residues. The V end lost 5 bases, the J end lost 0 bases, and 11 bases lay between the germline ends. Per the germline V gene, CDR1 is SGHRS and CDR2 is YFSETQ. This CDR3 is CASRSTGTNTGELFF. The CDR3 nucleotides are TGCGCCAGCAGAAGTACAGGCACGAACACCGGGGAGCTGTTTTTT.

This clonotype was detected many times. The chain recombines TRBV6-2 or TRBV6-3 with TRBJ2-1, with TRBD2 identical over 10 bases. The CDR3 consists of 17 residues. V gave up 4 bases and J gave up 0 bases; unmatched junction bases: 6. CDR1 is MNHEY and CDR2 is SVGEGT in the germline V gene. Written as DNA, the CDR3 is TGTGCCAGCAGTTCTAATAGCGGGAGGCCCTCCTACAATGAGCAGTTCTTC. Translated: CASSSNSGRPSYNEQFF.

This clonotype turned up a few times. The genes are TRBV4-3 and TRBJ1-6; 7 bases are a match to TRBD1. The CDR3 is 16 residues long. V was clipped by 0 bases and J by 9 bases; unmatched bases: 8. Germline values: CDR1 LGHNA, CDR2 YSLEER. CDR3 coding DNA: TGCGCCAGCAGCCAAGATACGTGGGCAGGGGGTTCACCCCTCCACTTT. Translated, it gives CASSQDTWAGGSPLHF.

The V and J genes are TRBV6-5 and TRBJ1-5; D is undetermined. Looked up from germline, CDR1 is MNHEY and CDR2 is SVGAGI. The CDR3 sequence is 16 residues long. V lost 5 bases, J lost 5 bases, and 19 bases lay in between. Written as DNA, the CDR3 is TGTGCCAGCAGTCCTCACCCCGCCCCCCGGGATCAGCCCCAGCATTTT. Its protein product is CASSPHPAPRDQPQHF.

The gene calls are TRBV12-3 or TRBV12-4 and TRBJ2-5; 8 nucleotides match TRBD2. J was trimmed by 3 bases and V by 7 bases; bases with no gene match: 7. The CDR3 totals 14 residues. The CDR3 DNA reads TGTGCCAGCACTTCCGAGCGGGAGAAAGAGACCCAGTACTTC. This codes for CASTSEREKETQYF.